The next 31 T cell receptor beta chains were all read from a single sample in a study of T cell repertoires in cytomegalovirus infection. TCRdb fed the reads into MiXCR, producing one record per CDR3 protein. The repertoire holds 700,000 to 950,000 distinct CDR3 sequences, with about 33% as singletons. Which antigens these TCRs recognize remains unknown. The specimen comprised cultured CD8+ T cells from PBMCs, sampled from culture after CMV antigen stimulation. The receptors were sampled from a human donor in good health (CMV status not recorded). Some clones in this sample may be carry-over from other donors' samples.

This clonotype was counted a few times. This sequence joins TRBV7-9 and TRBJ2-1; D is undetermined. The CDR3 totals 12 residues. V was trimmed by 3 bases and J by 6 bases, leaving 6 bases between them. CDR1 is SEHNR, CDR2 FQNEAQ, per germline (reference sequence). CDR3 sequence (DNA): TGTGCCAGCAGCTTTAGGTCCAATGAGCAGTTCTTC. This translates into CASSFRSNEQFF.

The V gene is TRBV20-1, the J gene TRBJ1-5; D may be TRBD1 (5 bases). With 0 bases removed from V and 4 bases from J, the gap between germline ends came to 16 bases. In germline, CDR1 is DFQATT, CDR2 SNEGSKA (reference sequence). CDR3 length equals 16 residues. The CDR3 loop reads CSARDRKEGSNQPQHF. The CDR3 region has the DNA TGCAGTGCTAGAGATCGGAAGGAGGGGTCAAATCAGCCCCAGCATTTT.

The genes are TRBV11-2 and TRBJ1-4, with 7 bases matching TRBD1. Per the germline V gene, CDR1 is SGHAT and CDR2 is FQNNGV. Losses at the gene ends were 6 bases for V and 1 base for J; bases not matched to a gene: 5. This CDR3 is built from 15 residues. The DNA for the CDR3 is TGTGCCAGCAGGTCGAACAGGGGAACTAATGAAAAACTGTTTTTT. This codes for CASRSNRGTNEKLFF.

With regard to this clonotype: A single base separates this from a much larger clone, so it may be a read error. The V gene is TRBV7-2, the J gene TRBJ2-1; D is ambiguous. Looked up from germline, CDR1 is SGHTA and CDR2 is FQGNSA. This CDR3 contains 15 residues. The V gene lost 6 bases and the J gene lost 8 bases, with 20 bases spanning the gap. CDR3 nucleotide sequence: TGTACCAGCAGTTTTAGACTGGGCTCGGGTGATGAGCAGTTCTTC. Translation gives CTSSFRLGSGDEQFF.

This clonotype has just a few counts. The gene calls are TRBV6-6 and TRBJ1-6; the D is unclear. V was clipped by 4 bases and J by 10 bases, with 14 bases between them. Per germline, CDR1 MNHNY and CDR2 SVGAGI (reference sequence). The CDR3 has 14 amino acids. The DNA for the CDR3 is TGTGCCAGCAGTTTACCCAACCCATTCTCACCCCTCCACTTT. Protein product: CASSLPNPFSPLHF.

The chain employs TRBV28 and TRBJ1-1; 7 bases line up with TRBD1. Germline-derived CDR1 and CDR2 are MDHEN and SYDVKM. This CDR3 comprises 12 residues. V shed 5 bases and J 6 bases; nucleotides not matched to a gene: 3. DNA of the CDR3: TGTGCCAGCAGTCCGGACAGGCCTGAAGCTTTCTTT. This sequence encodes CASSPDRPEAFF. Full variable domain (remainder filled in from reference TRBV28 and TRBJ1-1): DVKVTQSSRYLVKRTGEKVFLECVQDMDHENMFWYRQDPGLGLRLIYFSYDVKMKEKGDIPEGYSVSREKKERFSLILESASTNQTSMYLCASSPDRPEAFFGQGTRLTVV.

CDR3 in DNA: TGTGCCAGCAGTTACCTTAGGACCCCCTCTGGAAACACCATATATTTT. Protein: CASSYLRTPSGNTIYF. The chain combines TRBV6-5 with TRBJ1-3; D gene ambiguous. From germline, CDR1 is MNHEY and CDR2 SVGAGI. This CDR3 comprises 16 residues. Trimming left V 2 bases short and J 0 bases short, with 11 bases between.

This clonotype was counted many times. The chain carries TRBV7-2 and TRBJ2-5; D may match TRBD1 or TRBD2 (6 bases each). Germline V gene sequence: CDR1 SGHTA, CDR2 FQGNSA. The CDR3 length is 13 residues. V was cut by 5 bases and J by 5 bases, with 12 bases left in between. CDR3 protein: CASSARGPETQYF. The DNA of the CDR3 is TGTGCCAGCAGCGCACGGGGGCCGGAGACCCAGTACTTC.

The rearrangement uses TRBV14 and TRBJ2-2; 7 bases line up with TRBD1. CDR1 is SGHDN, CDR2 FVKESK, per germline. The ends lost 0 bases at V and 1 base at J; junction bases unmatched: 5. This CDR3 has 17 residues. CDR3 loop: CASSQDPWTGNTGELFF. The CDR3 DNA follows: TGTGCCAGCAGCCAAGATCCTTGGACAGGGAACACCGGGGAGCTGTTTTTT.

This clonotype has a count of ten or more. The chain joins TRBV4-1 to TRBJ2-1; 12 bases fit TRBD2. The germline CDR1 and CDR2 sequences are MGHRA and YSYEKL. The CDR3 length is 19 residues. V shed 0 bases and J 5 bases; nucleotides not matched to a gene: 11. CDR3 DNA: TGCGCCAGCAGCCAAGATCTAGCGGGGGGGCCTACACCCGACAATGAGCAGTTCTTC. It codes for CASSQDLAGGPTPDNEQFF.

This clonotype was seen a handful of times. The V call is TRBV6-1, the J call TRBJ2-3, with D unclear. The CDR3 loop spans 14 amino acids. Trimming pared 4 bases from V and 4 bases from J, leaving 12 bases between. CDR1 and CDR2 (germline): MNHNS, SASEGT. CDR3 sequence reads: CASSGPAWADTQYF. Written as DNA, the CDR3 is TGTGCCAGCAGTGGCCCCGCCTGGGCAGATACGCAGTATTTT.

V is TRBV6-5 and J is TRBJ2-7; D gene ambiguous. This CDR3 has 13 residues. V lost 2 bases and J 7 bases, leaving 12 bases between the germline ends. Germline lookup yields CDR1 MNHEY and CDR2 SVGAGI. CDR3 nucleotides: TGTGCCAGCAGTTACGGAGACCTGGAAGAGCAGTACTTC. Its translation is CASSYGDLEEQYF.

The chain uses TRBV4-1 and TRBJ2-4; no definite D call. Germline lookup yields CDR1 MGHRA and CDR2 YSYEKL. The V end was cut by 1 base, the J end by 0 bases, with 13 bases between. This CDR3 is built from 17 residues. The CDR3 spells CASSQGAITLAKNIQYF. The CDR3 nucleotides read TGCGCCAGCAGCCAAGGTGCGATTACCCTAGCCAAAAACATTCAGTACTTC.

This clonotype was counted once. The DNA is left out, because the CDR3 cannot be placed on it with certainty; the CDR3 is given as TCRdb lists it. This sequence joins TRBV12-5 and TRBJ1-1; the D call of TRBD1 is as the table states it, not checked on the DNA. The CDR3 has 20 residues if both end residues are counted. Germline assignment: CDR1 LGHNT and CDR2 FRNRAP. This CDR3 is CASGLVFVGTGSYWYTEALF.

Comments on this clonotype: A read error may be the cause here, since a much bigger clone is one base away. The CDR3 reads CASSQAQGTNTEAFF. The CDR3 DNA reads as TGCGCCAGCAGCCAGGCTCAGGGGACGAACACTGAAGCTTTCTTT. The J gene is TRBJ1-1, the V gene TRBV4-1; TRBD1 might be the D (6 bases). CDR1 and CDR2 from the germline V gene are MGHRA and YSYEKL. The CDR3 length is 15 residues. V was clipped by 3 bases and J by 1 base, with 12 bases between them.

This clonotype appeared a few times. This CDR3 reads CASSFDSFNQPQHF. In DNA, the CDR3 is TGTGCCAGTAGTTTTGACAGCTTCAATCAGCCCCAGCATTTT. The chain carries TRBV19 and TRBJ1-5; a weak D match, TRBD1 (5 bases). Germline V gives CDR1 LNHDA, CDR2 SQIVND (reference sequence). V lost 5 bases to trimming and J lost 3 bases, with 11 bases between them. CDR3 length: 14 amino acids.

The table lists this clonotype with a few counts. The chain has TRBV10-3 and TRBJ2-7, with 10 bases lining up with TRBD1. The germline gives CDR1 ENHRY, CDR2 SYGVKD. The CDR3 consists of 16 residues. Trimming took 0 bases from V and 3 from J; bases not matched to a gene: 5. CDR3 in DNA: TGTGCCATCAGTGAGTCGGGAAGGGACAGGGGCTACGAGCAGTACTTC. Protein product: CAISESGRDRGYEQYF.

The rearrangement joins TRBV4-1 to TRBJ2-3, with 7 bases matching TRBD1. Germline trimming cut 0 bases from V and 1 base from J; bases unmatched to any gene: 7. The CDR3 runs to 17 residues. Germline assignment: CDR1 MGHRA and CDR2 YSYEKL. The CDR3 loop is CASSQDPRGLGTDTQYF. The CDR3 DNA is TGCGCCAGCAGCCAAGATCCGAGGGGGCTTGGCACAGATACGCAGTATTTT.

As for this clonotype: This sequence may be a read error, since a much larger clone differs from it by one base. The chain joins TRBV15 to TRBJ2-3; maybe TRBD2 (6 bases). CDR1 and CDR2 (germline): LNHNV, YYDKDF (reference sequence). The CDR3 length is 14 residues. CDR3 residues: CATSPRGSTDTRYF. CDR3 bases: TGTGCCACCAGCCCCCGGGGGAGCACAGATACGCGGTATTTT.

This clonotype was recorded only once. The V gene is TRBV7-9, the J gene TRBJ1-3, with D unresolved. Trimming stripped 3 bases from V and 2 bases from J, with 17 bases between. Germline V lookup: CDR1 SEHNR, CDR2 FQNEAQ (reference sequence). The CDR3 contains 17 residues. The CDR3 DNA reads as TGTGCCAGCAGCTTGAGTTCTGACCGAGACCCTGGAAACACCATATATTTT. Translation: CASSLSSDRDPGNTIYF.

This clonotype was observed a handful of times. The chain links TRBV27 to TRBJ2-7, with TRBD1 matching 7 bases. CDR3 length equals 13 residues. Germline V CDR1 and CDR2: MNHEY, SMNVEV (reference sequence). With V trimmed by 0 bases and J by 4 bases, 0 bases remained unmatched. The CDR3 region has the DNA TGTGCCAGCAGTTTATCGGGACAGTACGAGCAGTACTTC. Protein product: CASSLSGQYEQYF.

This clonotype was observed once. This chain connects TRBV29-1 to TRBJ2-1; D gene uncertain. CDR1 SQVTM and CDR2 ANQGSEA come from the germline V gene. The CDR3 spans 11 residues. V was cut by 4 bases and J by 9 bases, with 10 bases left in between. The CDR3 DNA follows: TGCAGCGTTGCTTACTTGGGTGAGCAGTTCTTC. Its protein is CSVAYLGEQFF.

Concerning this clonotype: Given the absence of the conserved phenylalanine or tryptophan at the CDR3 end, a read error is likely. J is TRBJ2-7 and V is TRBV28, with D possibly TRBD1 on 5 matching bases. Trimming took 5 bases from V and 6 from J, leaving 8 bases between them. The CDR3 loop spans 11 amino acids. Germline V lookup: CDR1 MDHEN, CDR2 SYDVKM. The CDR3 DNA reads TGTGCCAGCAGTCGGACACTCGAGCAGTACGCC. Its protein is CASSRTLEQYA.

This chain joins TRBV6-1 and TRBJ1-4, with TRBD1 matching over 9 bases. V gave up 6 bases and J gave up 5 bases; unmatched junction bases: 13. Germline V lookup: CDR1 MNHNS, CDR2 SASEGT. There are 17 residues in the CDR3. CDR3 loop: CASRDGTGRSRNEKLFF. In nucleotides, the CDR3 is TGTGCCAGCAGGGACGGGACAGGGCGAAGCCGGAATGAAAAACTGTTTTTT.

The J gene is TRBJ2-5, the V gene TRBV6-1; TRBD1 is a possible D gene (5 bases). Germline CDR1 is MNHNS and CDR2 is SASEGT. V dropped 5 bases and J dropped 4 bases, with 17 bases sitting between them. This CDR3 has 15 residues. The CDR3 DNA is TGTGCCAGCAGTCGTTTCTGGGCCGACAGAGAGACCCAGTACTTC. It specifies CASSRFWADRETQYF.

The rearrangement uses TRBV24-1 and TRBJ2-5; maybe TRBD1 (6 bases). Germline CDR1 is KGHDR and CDR2 is SFDVKD. V lost 2 bases and J lost 13, with 13 bases in between. There are 12 residues in the CDR3. CDR3 coding DNA: TGTGCCACCAGTGATTCCAACAGGGATTTGTACTTC. It specifies CATSDSNRDLYF.

The rearrangement links TRBV2 to TRBJ2-3; D may be TRBD1 (5 bases). Germline CDR1 and CDR2: SNHLY and FYNNEI. There are 13 residues in the CDR3. V was pared by 7 bases and J by 8 bases, with 16 bases between. The CDR3, as DNA: TGTGCCAGCATTGTTAGGGGTAGTGGTACGCAGTATTTT. Translating gives CASIVRGSGTQYF.

This clonotype was counted between two and nine times. The chain couples TRBV6-5 to TRBJ2-5; D is ambiguous. The V end was cut by 2 bases, the J end by 1 base, with 8 bases between. Germline CDR1 and CDR2: MNHEY and SVGAGI. The CDR3 has 14 residues. The CDR3 coding sequence is TGTGCCAGCAGTTACGAGGCGGCCCAAGAGACCCAGTACTTC. This codes for CASSYEAAQETQYF.

This clonotype was counted a few times. This chain connects TRBV27 to TRBJ1-6; 8 positions agree with TRBD1. The CDR3 loop spans 19 amino acids. Losses at the gene ends were 2 bases for V and 7 bases for J; bases not matched to a gene: 16. Germline loops: CDR1 MNHEY, CDR2 SMNVEV (reference sequence). The CDR3 sequence is CASSLLGTGGLGINSPLHF. CDR3 bases: TGTGCCAGCAGTTTACTTGGGACAGGAGGATTAGGGATAAATTCACCCCTCCACTTT.

This chain joins TRBV9 and TRBJ1-5; no firm D call. The CDR3 contains 15 residues. Per germline, CDR1 SGDLS and CDR2 YYNGEE. V was pared by 0 bases and J by 0 bases, with 7 bases between. The CDR3 protein is CASSVGPNSNQPQHF. The CDR3 bases are TGTGCCAGCAGCGTAGGACCGAATAGCAATCAGCCCCAGCATTTT.

The V and J genes are TRBV2 and TRBJ2-5, with unresolved D. Germline values: CDR1 SNHLY, CDR2 FYNNEI. Trimming removed 0 bases from V and 0 bases from J, with 8 bases in between. This CDR3 is built from 15 residues. The CDR3 DNA reads as TGTGCCAGCAGTGAAGCGCCAGGCCACCAAGAGACCCAGTACTTC. Translated, it gives CASSEAPGHQETQYF. The complete variable domain, with remaining parts taken from reference TRBV2 and TRBJ2-5, reads EPEVTQTPSHQVTQMGQEVILRCVPISNHLYFYWYRQILGQKVEFLVSFYNNEISEKSEIFDDQFSVERPDGSNFTLKIRSTKLEDSAMYFCASSEAPGHQETQYFGPGTRLLVL.